Presented here are 11 T cell receptor beta chains from one specimen sequenced in a study of T cells after yellow fever vaccination. One entry per CDR3 protein, called by TCRdb with MiXCR from the 5' RACE reads. The sample lists 250,000 to 300,000 distinct CDR3 sequences; around 4.9% were seen once. The specimen was CD4+ T cells sorted from PBMCs, collected on the day of the yellow fever booster vaccination. Every receptor here comes from a man between 18 and 35 years old who received the YFV17D yellow fever vaccine.

This rearrangement joins TRBV21-1 to TRBJ2-7; the DNA was not compared with TRBD1, the D call given in the table. TRBV21-1 constitutes a pseudogene. There are 12 residues in the CDR3. The DNA for the CDR3 is TGTGCTCCGGGGGAGAGATCGTACGAGCAGTACGTC. It is translated as CAPGERSYEQYV.

This clonotype has a count of ten or more. The rearrangement links TRBV11-2 to TRBJ2-5; 9 nucleotides line up with TRBD1. Germline CDR1 SGHAT, CDR2 FQNNGV. This CDR3 spans 16 amino acids. V trimming: 5 bases; J trimming: 3 bases; junction bases outside the gene matches: 10. The chain's CDR3 is CASSPLLTGGKETQYF. CDR3 DNA sequence: TGTGCCAGCAGCCCCCTTTTAACAGGGGGCAAAGAGACCCAGTACTTC. The entire variable domain, with the rest obtained from reference TRBV11-2 and TRBJ2-5, is as follows: EAGVAQSPRYKIIEKRQSVAFWCNPISGHATLYWYQQILGQGPKLLIQFQNNGVVDDSQLPKDRFSAERLKGVDSTLKIQPAKLEDSAVYLCASSPLLTGGKETQYFGPGTRLLVL.

This clonotype was observed a few times. The rearrangement links TRBV2 to TRBJ1-3, with TRBD1 as a possible D gene (6 bases). The length of the CDR3 is 16 residues. The germline V gene encodes CDR1 SNHLY and CDR2 FYNNEI. Trimming left V 2 bases short and J 2 bases short, with 13 bases between. This CDR3 reads CASSEIRGAAGNTIYF. CDR3 DNA sequence: TGTGCCAGCAGTGAAATTAGGGGGGCCGCTGGAAACACCATATATTTT.

V is TRBV3-2 and J is TRBJ2-3; the table's D gene call, TRBD2, was not cross checked with the DNA. TRBV3-2 is a listed pseudogene. CDR3 length: 17 amino acids. The CDR3 here is CASSQEVPTRGIDTQYF. DNA for the CDR3: TGTGCCAGCAGCCAAGAGGTGCCGACTAGGGGCATAGATACGCAGTATTTT.

This clonotype occurred many times. This chain joins TRBV7-8 and TRBJ1-5, with 8 positions matching TRBD1. This CDR3 contains 16 residues. From germline, CDR1 is SGHVS and CDR2 FQNEAQ. V lost 1 base, J lost 0 bases, and 2 bases stayed unmatched. CDR3 nucleotide sequence: TGTGCCAGCAGCTTAGACAGGGGGTATAGCAATCAGCCCCAGCATTTT. This encodes CASSLDRGYSNQPQHF.

This clonotype was recorded a few times. This chain joins TRBV12-3 or TRBV12-4 and TRBJ2-2; D perhaps matches TRBD1 (5 bases). The CDR3 contains 14 residues. With 2 bases removed from V and 3 bases from J, the gap between germline ends came to 7 bases. DNA for the CDR3: TGTGCCAGCAGTTTACAGGGTCACACCGGGGAGCTGTTTTTT. Amino acids: CASSLQGHTGELFF.

The chain couples TRBV12-3 or TRBV12-4 to TRBJ1-3; D is unclear. The CDR3 is made up of 16 amino acids. V lost 3 bases and J 0 bases, leaving 12 bases between the germline ends. Here the CDR3 DNA reads TGTGCCAGCAGTTTTCCCGCAGGCCCCTCTGGAAACACCATATATTTT. Protein sequence: CASSFPAGPSGNTIYF.

This clonotype was detected only a few times. The chain carries TRBV7-2 and TRBJ2-3; 8 nucleotides agree with TRBD2. CDR3 length: 15 residues. Losses at the gene ends were 7 bases for V and 2 bases for J; bases not matched to a gene: 8. CDR1 SGHTA and CDR2 FQGNSA come from the germline V gene. CDR3 residues: CASTWSSGYTDTQYF. CDR3 bases: TGTGCCAGCACCTGGTCTAGCGGGTACACAGATACGCAGTATTTT.

This clonotype has just a few counts. The rearrangement links TRBV4-1 to TRBJ2-3, with 8 bases aligning to TRBD1. This CDR3 contains 17 residues. The J segment lost 2 bases and the V segment lost 4 bases, leaving 11 bases of the junction unmatched. Per germline, CDR1 MGHRA and CDR2 YSYEKL. The CDR3 DNA reads TGCGCCAGCAGCCTTTCATCCCGGGACAGGAACACAGATACGCAGTATTTT. Translated: CASSLSSRDRNTDTQYF.

Ten or more counts support this clonotype. The V and J genes are TRBV20-1 and TRBJ1-2, with D unclear. V was pared by 3 bases and J by 2 bases, with 4 bases between. CDR1 DFQATT and CDR2 SNEGSKA come from the germline V gene (reference sequence). The CDR3 runs to 11 residues. In DNA, the CDR3 is TGCAGTGCTAGGGCGAACTATGGCTACACCTTC. Translating gives CSARANYGYTF.

The chain uses TRBV7-6 and TRBJ1-1, with D possibly TRBD1 on 5 matching bases. V dropped 11 bases and J dropped 0 bases, with 22 bases sitting between them. Germline CDR1 and CDR2: SGHVS and FNYEAQ. The CDR3 is 16 residues long. CDR3 region: CARRVEGLMVNTEAFF. As DNA, the CDR3 is TGTGCCCGCCGAGTAGAGGGGTTGATGGTGAACACTGAAGCTTTCTTT.